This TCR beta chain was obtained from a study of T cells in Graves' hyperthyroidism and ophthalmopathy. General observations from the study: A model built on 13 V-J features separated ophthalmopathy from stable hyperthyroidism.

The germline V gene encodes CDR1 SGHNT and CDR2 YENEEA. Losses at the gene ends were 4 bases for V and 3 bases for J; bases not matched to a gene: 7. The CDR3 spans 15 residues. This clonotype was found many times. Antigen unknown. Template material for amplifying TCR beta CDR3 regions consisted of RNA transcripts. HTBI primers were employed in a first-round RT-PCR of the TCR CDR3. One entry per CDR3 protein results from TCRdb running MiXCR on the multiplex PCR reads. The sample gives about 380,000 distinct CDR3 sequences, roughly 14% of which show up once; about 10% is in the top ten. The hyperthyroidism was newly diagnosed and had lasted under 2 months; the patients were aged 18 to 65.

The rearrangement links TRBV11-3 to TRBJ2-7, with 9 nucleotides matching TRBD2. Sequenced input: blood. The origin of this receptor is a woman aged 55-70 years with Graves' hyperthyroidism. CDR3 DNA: TGTGCCAGCAGCTCCAGACTAGCGGACAACTACGAGCAGTACTTC. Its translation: CASSSRLADNYEQYF.